Presented here are 32 T cell receptor beta chains from one specimen sequenced in a study of T-cell memory formation after mild COVID-19. TCRdb analysed the 5' RACE reads with MiXCR anew, one entry per CDR3 protein. Among around 310,000 distinct CDR3 sequences listed, more than 13% were seen once. Specimen: PBMCs or a T cell subset sorted from them (not recorded which). These receptor sequences come from a man aged 18 to 30 who had mild COVID-19 (a few samples of this study predate the infection). Cell type and time point are not known.

The rearrangement joins TRBV12-3 or TRBV12-4 to TRBJ1-2; D is unclear. V was trimmed by 2 bases and J by 0 bases, leaving 7 bases between them. The CDR3 totals 14 residues. CDR3 sequence reads: CASSLSSANYGYTF. The CDR3 coding sequence is TGTGCCAGCAGTTTAAGCTCCGCTAACTATGGCTACACCTTC.

The rearrangement links TRBV3-1 to TRBJ2-5; 8 bases map to TRBD1. CDR3 size: 16 residues. V was clipped by 4 bases and J by 5 bases; unmatched bases: 12. Germline loops: CDR1 LGHDT, CDR2 YNNKEL (reference sequence). The DNA for the CDR3 is TGTGCCAGCAGCCTCCTCCTGACAGGGGTGGGGGAGACCCAGTACTTC. It yields the protein CASSLLLTGVGETQYF.

In its sample, this clonotype was seen a few times. The rearrangement joins TRBV4-3 to TRBJ1-4; 8 bases fit TRBD1. The CDR3 covers 15 residues. V shed 3 bases, J shed 5 bases, and the junction held 5 bases outside the gene matches. In germline, CDR1 is LGHNA, CDR2 YSLEER. CDR3 region: CASSHRQGLNEKLFF. CDR3 nucleotides: TGCGCCAGCAGCCACCGACAGGGGCTGAATGAAAAACTGTTTTTT.

The genes are TRBV7-2 and TRBJ1-6; TRBD1 might be the D (5 bases). The CDR3 runs 16 residues. Germline V gene sequence: CDR1 SGHTA, CDR2 FQGNSA. Trimming took 6 bases from V and 5 from J, leaving 17 bases between them. CDR3 sequence: CASSPLAGQNNSPLHF. The DNA for the CDR3 is TGTGCCAGCAGTCCTCTCGCGGGGCAGAATAATTCACCCCTCCACTTT.

The CDR3 region has the DNA TGTGCCAGCAGCCCCCACAGGGGGGAGTCACCCCTCCACTTT. It yields the protein CASSPHRGESPLHF. The chain carries TRBV7-2 and TRBJ1-6; 8 bases map to TRBD1. This CDR3 is built from 14 residues. Per germline, CDR1 SGHTA and CDR2 FQGNSA. The trim removed 5 bases at V and 10 bases at J, leaving 7 bases unmatched.

This clonotype was recorded a few times. This sequence joins TRBV15 and TRBJ2-2; D possibly matches TRBD1 or TRBD2 (5 bases each). Per germline, CDR1 LNHNV and CDR2 YYDKDF (reference sequence). The CDR3 is 16 residues long. V gave up 3 bases and J gave up 6 bases, with 17 bases separating them. The CDR3 protein is CATSRVEGMGPGELFF. The CDR3 DNA sequence: TGTGCCACCAGCAGGGTCGAGGGGATGGGTCCCGGGGAGCTGTTTTTT.

The chain employs TRBV2 and TRBJ1-6; weak D call: TRBD1 (6 bases). Germline assignment: CDR1 SNHLY and CDR2 FYNNEI. The CDR3 covers 14 residues. Trimming left V 5 bases short and J 10 bases short, with 15 bases between. The CDR3 DNA follows: TGTGCCAGCAGTTGGGACACCCTGGGGTCACCCCTCCACTTT. Its translation is CASSWDTLGSPLHF.

There are a few counts of this clonotype. This sequence joins TRBV6-5 and TRBJ1-1; 9 bases fit TRBD1. This CDR3 comprises 16 residues. Germline V CDR1 and CDR2: MNHEY, SVGAGI. Losses at the gene ends were 0 bases for V and 6 bases for J; bases not matched to a gene: 8. The DNA of the CDR3 is TGTGCCAGCAGTTACTCTATCGGGACAGGGCGGCCTGAAGCTTTCTTT. It yields the protein CASSYSIGTGRPEAFF.

This clonotype was picked up a small number of times. The chain couples TRBV3-1 to TRBJ2-5; maybe TRBD1 (5 bases). CDR1 LGHDT and CDR2 YNNKEL come from the germline V gene (reference sequence). V lost 4 bases and J 2 bases, leaving 17 bases between the germline ends. CDR3 length equals 16 residues. The CDR3 reads CASSLLGRRLQETQYF. The CDR3 DNA reads TGTGCCAGCAGCCTCCTGGGGCGCAGGTTACAAGAGACCCAGTACTTC.

The J gene is TRBJ2-7, the V gene TRBV6-5; D gene ambiguous. The CDR3 sequence is 15 residues long. Trimming pared 0 bases from V and 3 bases from J, leaving 12 bases between. The germline gives CDR1 MNHEY, CDR2 SVGAGI. CDR3 sequence (DNA): TGTGCCAGCAGTTACTCGACACAGCGCGACTACGAGCAGTACTTC. It yields the protein CASSYSTQRDYEQYF.

The CDR3 spells CASSPREGSYEQYF. Here the CDR3 DNA reads TGTGCCAGCAGTCCCCGGGAGGGGTCCTACGAGCAGTACTTC. The chain couples TRBV12-3 or TRBV12-4 to TRBJ2-7; 8 nucleotides match TRBD2. The trim removed 5 bases at V and 1 base at J, leaving 4 bases unmatched. The CDR3 loop spans 14 amino acids.

This clonotype was counted only a few times. The chain combines TRBV7-9 with TRBJ2-7; no reliable D call. From germline, CDR1 is SEHNR and CDR2 FQNEAQ (reference sequence). Trimming took 5 bases from V and 1 from J, leaving 9 bases between them. The CDR3 has 13 amino acids. CDR3 bases: TGTGCCAGCAGCCTAGGGATGTCCTACGAGCAGTACTTC. It yields the protein CASSLGMSYEQYF.

This clonotype was seen many times. The chain joins TRBV12-3 or TRBV12-4 to TRBJ2-5, with D uncertain. The V end was cut by 5 bases, the J end by 5 bases, with 15 bases between. This CDR3 region has 14 residues. The CDR3 bases are TGTGCCAGCAGTCCCCCGCCCCTGGGGGAGACCCAGTACTTC. Its translation is CASSPPPLGETQYF.

The genes are TRBV14 and TRBJ2-1, with D perhaps matching TRBD2 (6 bases). V was clipped by 9 bases and J by 5 bases, with 14 bases between them. The CDR3 contains 13 residues. Looked up from germline, CDR1 is SGHDN and CDR2 is FVKESK. The CDR3 here is CASSGWEHNEQFF. The DNA of the CDR3 is TGTGCCAGTAGCGGATGGGAGCACAATGAGCAGTTCTTC.

In its sample, this clonotype was seen a few times. J is TRBJ1-5 and V is TRBV7-9, with a tentative D call TRBD1 (5 bases). From germline, CDR1 is SEHNR and CDR2 FQNEAQ (reference sequence). With 2 bases removed from V and 6 bases from J, the gap between germline ends came to 11 bases. The CDR3 runs to 14 residues. DNA of the CDR3: TGTGCCAGCAGCTTATCAGGGAGGACTCAGCCCCAGCATTTT. Protein: CASSLSGRTQPQHF.

This clonotype has a handful of counts. The rearrangement links TRBV5-1 to TRBJ1-1; 8 nucleotides align to TRBD1. Trimming at V came to 4 bases and at J to 5 bases, leaving 4 bases not matched to a gene. CDR1 is SGHRS and CDR2 is YFSETQ in the germline V gene. There are 13 residues in the CDR3. The CDR3 DNA follows: TGCGCCAGCAGCGTCAGGGGGCAAACTGAAGCTTTCTTT. It yields the protein CASSVRGQTEAFF.

This rearrangement joins TRBV4-2 to TRBJ2-5; TRBD1 might be the D (6 bases). Trimming removed 4 bases from V and 5 bases from J, with 23 bases in between. Looked up from germline, CDR1 is LGHNA and CDR2 is YNFKEQ. This CDR3 region has 17 residues. CDR3 nucleotides: TGTGCCAGCAGCCCCACCGGACAGCCCGACACCGGCGAGACCCAGTACTTC. Translated, it gives CASSPTGQPDTGETQYF.

This clonotype was recorded many times. This chain joins TRBV4-3 and TRBJ2-3; TRBD1 might be the D (5 bases). This CDR3 comprises 14 residues. Between the trimmed V and J ends, which lost 0 bases and 3 bases, there was a span of 7 bases. Germline V gene lookup returns CDR1 LGHNA and CDR2 YSLEER. The chain's CDR3 is CASSQDPGTDTQYF. CDR3 nucleotide sequence: TGCGCCAGCAGCCAAGATCCAGGGACAGATACGCAGTATTTT.

This clonotype has a count of ten or more. The genes are TRBV15 and TRBJ2-5; D remains ambiguous. Trimming shortened V by 4 bases and J by 2 bases, and 17 bases separated the two germline ends. The CDR3 consists of 16 residues. Germline V lookup: CDR1 LNHNV, CDR2 YYDKDF (reference sequence). CDR3 sequence (DNA): TGTGCCACCAGCAAAACTCTCGGCGACGGACAAGAGACCCAGTACTTC. Protein product: CATSKTLGDGQETQYF.

The chain joins TRBV23-1 to TRBJ2-7; D is perhaps TRBD1 or TRBD2 (5 bases each). TRBV23-1 is known as an ORF, though its function is uncertain. The CDR3 has 14 amino acids. Trimming took 6 bases from V and 4 from J, leaving 16 bases between them. CDR3 in amino acids: CASSPGPSPYEQYV. The CDR3 nucleotides read TGCGCCAGCAGCCCGGGACCTTCGCCGTACGAGCAGTACGTC.

This clonotype has more than one count but fewer than ten. DNA for the CDR3: TGTGCCAGCAGCGGCCACCTCAGCTCCTACAATGAGCAGTTCTTC. This sequence encodes CASSGHLSSYNEQFF. The chain combines TRBV9 with TRBJ2-1, with D uncertain. CDR3 length: 15 residues. Germline V gene lookup returns CDR1 SGDLS and CDR2 YYNGEE. Trimming took 3 bases from V and 0 from J, leaving 10 bases between them.

The chain is built from TRBV3-1 and TRBJ1-1, with D possibly TRBD1 on 6 matching bases. Germline CDR1 is LGHDT and CDR2 is YNNKEL (reference sequence). The CDR3 is made up of 12 amino acids. Trimming pared 0 bases from V and 12 bases from J, leaving 11 bases between. This chain's CDR3 is CASSQERGAPFF. DNA for the CDR3: TGTGCCAGCAGCCAAGAGCGGGGGGCTCCTTTCTTT.

Only a few counts were recorded for this clonotype. The chain recombines TRBV11-2 with TRBJ2-3, with 14 bases aligning to TRBD2. Per the germline V gene, CDR1 is SGHAT and CDR2 is FQNNGV. This CDR3 is built from 16 residues. V lost 4 bases to trimming and J lost 4 bases; unmatched junction nucleotides: 4. Here the CDR3 DNA reads TGTGCCAGCAGCTCAGGGACTAGCGGGGGCTCAGATACGCAGTATTTT. This translates into CASSSGTSGGSDTQYF.

The chain is built from TRBV6-1 and TRBJ2-7; possible D gene TRBD2, 6 bases. V lost 4 bases and J lost 1, with 8 bases in between. The CDR3 runs 13 residues. Germline CDR1 and CDR2: MNHNS and SASEGT. The CDR3 DNA reads TGTGCCAGCAGTGTTCGGGAGTCCTACGAGCAGTACGTC. Residues: CASSVRESYEQYV.

The J gene is TRBJ2-5, the V gene TRBV12-3 or TRBV12-4; D may be TRBD2 (5 bases). The CDR3 consists of 13 residues. V lost 3 bases, J lost 5 bases, and 10 bases lay in between. The CDR3 is CASSLRWEETQYF. CDR3 sequence (DNA): TGTGCCAGCAGTTTGAGGTGGGAGGAGACCCAGTACTTC.

The chain employs TRBV18 and TRBJ2-3, with 8 bases matching TRBD1. The germline V gene encodes CDR1 KGHSH and CDR2 LQKENI. This CDR3 region has 17 residues. With 7 bases clipped from V and 5 bases from J, the junction kept 17 bases outside the gene matches. The CDR3 sequence is CASLITAPGTGRDTQYF. CDR3 sequence (DNA): TGTGCCAGCTTAATCACCGCTCCCGGGACAGGTCGAGATACGCAGTATTTT.

This clonotype was found many times. The chain recombines TRBV12-3 or TRBV12-4 with TRBJ2-3; TRBD1 is a possible D gene (5 bases). The CDR3 totals 14 residues. The V gene lost 1 base and the J gene lost 7 bases, with 12 bases spanning the gap. DNA for the CDR3: TGTGCCAGCAGTTTAGGGGGCACTTTAAATACGCAGTATTTT. It encodes CASSLGGTLNTQYF.

In its sample, this clonotype was seen many times. The V and J genes are TRBV12-3 or TRBV12-4 and TRBJ1-2; D is possibly TRBD1 (5 bases). The CDR3 is made up of 13 amino acids. The V and J ends lost 3 bases and 2 bases respectively, with 7 bases between them. For the CDR3, the DNA is TGTGCCAGCAGTTTCCGACAGAACTATGGCTACACCTTC. Protein product: CASSFRQNYGYTF.

This clonotype turned up a few times. The CDR3 nucleotides read TGTGCCAGCACCATCCACAGGGTTGGAGAGCAGTTCTTC. Its protein is CASTIHRVGEQFF. This chain joins TRBV11-2 and TRBJ2-1, with TRBD1 as a possible D gene (6 bases). The CDR3 is made up of 13 amino acids. The V end lost 7 bases, the J end lost 10 bases, and 17 bases lay between the germline ends. Germline V gene data show CDR1 as SGHAT and CDR2 as FQNNGV. The whole variable domain, remainder taken from reference TRBV11-2 and TRBJ2-1, is EAGVAQSPRYKIIEKRQSVAFWCNPISGHATLYWYQQILGQGPKLLIQFQNNGVVDDSQLPKDRFSAERLKGVDSTLKIQPAKLEDSAVYLCASTIHRVGEQFFGPGTRLTVL.

J is TRBJ2-2 and V is TRBV5-1; 8 bases map to TRBD1. Looked up from germline, CDR1 is SGHRS and CDR2 is YFSETQ. Germline trimming cut 4 bases from V and 2 bases from J; bases unmatched to any gene: 7. The CDR3 is 16 residues long. The CDR3 bases are TGCGCCAGCAGCCCGGGGACAGGATCTAACACCGGGGAGCTGTTTTTT. Encoded protein: CASSPGTGSNTGELFF.

This clonotype was detected a few times. The chain employs TRBV5-1 and TRBJ2-7; D is tentatively TRBD1 or TRBD2 (5 bases each). V was clipped by 0 bases and J by 4 bases, with 11 bases between them. Germline loops: CDR1 SGHRS, CDR2 YFSETQ. The CDR3 contains 14 residues. CDR3 residues: CASSLEGTSYEQYF. The DNA of the CDR3 is TGCGCCAGCAGCTTGGAAGGGACCTCTTACGAGCAGTACTTC.

This chain uses TRBV15 with TRBJ2-5; D is perhaps TRBD2 (5 bases). The CDR3 has 16 residues. V gave up 0 bases and J gave up 5 bases, with 16 bases separating them. The germline CDR1 and CDR2 sequences are LNHNV and YYDKDF (reference sequence). The CDR3 protein is CATSRDAGVMEETQYF. As DNA, the CDR3 is TGTGCCACCAGCAGAGATGCCGGGGTAATGGAGGAGACCCAGTACTTC.